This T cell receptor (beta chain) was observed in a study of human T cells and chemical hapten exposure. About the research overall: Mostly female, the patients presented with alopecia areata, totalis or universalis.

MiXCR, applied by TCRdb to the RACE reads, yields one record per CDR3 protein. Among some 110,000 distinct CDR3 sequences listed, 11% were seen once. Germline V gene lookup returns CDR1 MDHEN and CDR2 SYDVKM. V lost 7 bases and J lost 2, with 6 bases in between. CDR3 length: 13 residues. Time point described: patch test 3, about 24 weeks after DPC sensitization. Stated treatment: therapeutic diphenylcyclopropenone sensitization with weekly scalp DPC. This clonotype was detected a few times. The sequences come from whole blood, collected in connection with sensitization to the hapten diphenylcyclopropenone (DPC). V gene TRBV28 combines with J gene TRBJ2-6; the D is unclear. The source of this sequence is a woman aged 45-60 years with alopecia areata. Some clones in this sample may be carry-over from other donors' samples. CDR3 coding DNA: TGTGCCAGCAAGTTTACTGGGGCCAACGTCCTGACTTTC. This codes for CASKFTGANVLTF. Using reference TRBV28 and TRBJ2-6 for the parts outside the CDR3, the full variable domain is DVKVTQSSRYLVKRTGEKVFLECVQDMDHENMFWYRQDPGLGLRLIYFSYDVKMKEKGDIPEGYSVSREKKERFSLILESASTNQTSMYLCASKFTGANVLTFGAGSRLTVL.